The next 32 T cell receptor beta chains were all read from a single sample in a study of beta chain features in type 1 diabetes. Whole-study findings and limits: Researchers report that Type 1 diabetes patients had moderately but significantly shorter TCRB CDR3s across all four CD4+ subsets.

Investigators reverse transcribed all isolated RNA, so they sequenced expressed TCRB transcripts. Sequencing was performed with immunoSEQ multiplex PCR; in TCRdb, only in-frame clones are kept and a portion is missing. The sample includes under 300,000 clones, approximately 16% seen only once; the top ten take approximately 0.081%. The antigens of these receptors remain unknown. The material sequenced was naive CD4+ T cells from blood. The receptors shown here come from a man aged 25 to 45 with type 1 diabetes.

CDR3 sequence: CASSLGLGSYNEQFF. CDR3 sequence (DNA): TGTGCCAGCAGCCTGGGACTAGGATCCTACAATGAGCAGTTCTTC. J is TRBJ2-1 and V is TRBV5-4; TRBD2 matches 8 bases. Per germline, CDR1 SGHNT and CDR2 YYREEE (reference sequence). The V segment lost 4 bases and the J segment 1 base; nucleotides outside the gene matches: 4. CDR3 size: 15 residues.

This clone has a single count. V and J are TRBV30 and TRBJ1-4; a possible D gene is TRBD1 (5 bases). Trimming shortened V by 5 bases and J by 7 bases, and 14 bases separated the two germline ends. The CDR3 covers 13 residues. Per the germline V gene, CDR1 is GTSNPN and CDR2 is SVGIG (reference sequence). CDR3 bases: TGTGCCTGGGCGTCCGGGGGAGGTGAAAAACTGTTTTTT. Translation: CAWASGGGEKLFF.

This clone was observed a handful of times. This chain joins TRBV4-3 and TRBJ2-1; D is possibly TRBD1 or TRBD2 (5 bases each). Trimming removed 7 bases at V and 0 bases at J, with 16 bases between. The CDR3 runs to 16 residues. Germline CDR1 is LGHNA and CDR2 is YSLEER. CDR3: CASTLLRGDSYNEQFF. The CDR3 coding sequence is TGCGCCAGCACCCTCCTGAGGGGAGACTCCTACAATGAGCAGTTCTTC.

The chain links TRBV4-2 to TRBJ1-4, with TRBD1 matching 7 bases. Losses at the gene ends were 0 bases for V and 8 bases for J; bases not matched to a gene: 6. The germline V gene encodes CDR1 LGHNA and CDR2 YNFKEQ. This CDR3 region has 15 residues. The CDR3 DNA is TGTGCCAGCAGCCAAGAGGGACAGCGGGAAGAAAAACTGTTTTTT. Translating it yields CASSQEGQREEKLFF.

This clone was seen more than once but under ten times. The gene calls are TRBV6-1 and TRBJ2-6; no clear D gene. V lost 4 bases and J lost 0, with 10 bases in between. Germline V gene lookup returns CDR1 MNHNS and CDR2 SASEGT. The CDR3 spans 16 residues. The CDR3 sequence is CASSAAVSSGANVLTF. Written as DNA, the CDR3 is TGTGCCAGCAGTGCGGCTGTTAGCTCTGGGGCCAACGTCCTGACTTTC.

This clone was seen more than once but under ten times. The chain joins TRBV7-2 to TRBJ2-7; D call uncertain. The CDR3 is made up of 12 amino acids. Germline CDR1 SGHTA, CDR2 FQGNSA. Deletions cut 0 bases from V and 2 bases from J, with 2 bases between. The CDR3, as DNA: TGTGCCAGCAGCTTAGCCGCCTACGAGCAGTACTTC. This gives the protein CASSLAAYEQYF.

The chain recombines TRBV6-5 with TRBJ2-3; 9 nucleotides align to TRBD2. Germline V CDR1 and CDR2: MNHEY, SVGAGI. V trimming: 6 bases; J trimming: 3 bases; junction bases outside the gene matches: 7. This CDR3 has 15 amino acids. CDR3 nucleotide sequence: TGTGCCAGCAGAATACAGACTAGCGGAACAGATACGCAGTATTTT. It specifies CASRIQTSGTDTQYF.

The rearrangement links TRBV9 to TRBJ2-5; 10 bases are a match to TRBD1. V was clipped by 3 bases and J by 4 bases; unmatched bases: 6. The CDR3 covers 15 residues. Germline CDR1 reads SGDLS; CDR2 reads YYNGEE. Here the CDR3 reads CASSAQTGGLETQYF. The CDR3 nucleotides are TGTGCCAGCAGCGCTCAGACAGGGGGCCTAGAGACCCAGTACTTC.

This chain connects TRBV25-1 to TRBJ2-3; no clear D gene. V was pared by 3 bases and J by 0 bases, with 10 bases between. From germline, CDR1 is MGHDK and CDR2 SYGVNS. CDR3 length: 15 amino acids. CDR3 in amino acids: CASSDFKGSTDTQYF. CDR3 DNA sequence: TGTGCCAGCAGTGATTTTAAGGGAAGCACAGATACGCAGTATTTT.

The chain uses TRBV29-1 and TRBJ2-7, with 11 bases identical to TRBD2. Trimming removed 4 bases from V and 2 bases from J; junction bases left unmatched: 7. The V gene's germline CDR1 is SQVTM and CDR2 ANQGSEA. The CDR3 runs 15 residues. This CDR3 is CSVVRLAGPPYEQYF. The CDR3 nucleotides are TGCAGCGTTGTCCGACTAGCGGGACCACCCTACGAGCAGTACTTC.

V and J are TRBV27 and TRBJ2-3; 10 positions agree with TRBD1. Trimming cost V 5 bases and J 0 bases; bases outside gene matches: 5. The CDR3 length is 16 residues. Germline-derived CDR1 and CDR2 are MNHEY and SMNVEV (reference sequence). The CDR3, as DNA: TGTGCCAGCAGTCCCAGGGGACAGGGGAGCACAGATACGCAGTATTTT. Its protein is CASSPRGQGSTDTQYF.

This clone was observed a few times. The genes are TRBV28 and TRBJ1-2; D remains unclear. Germline V gene lookup returns CDR1 MDHEN and CDR2 SYDVKM. The CDR3 sequence is 12 residues long. V gave up 9 bases and J gave up 4 bases, with 12 bases separating them. The CDR3 sequence is CASSMDGYGYTF. The CDR3 region has the DNA TGTGCCAGTTCAATGGACGGCTATGGCTACACCTTC.

This clone was seen only a few times. In DNA form, the CDR3 reads TGTGCCAGCAGCTTAGGTCGAAATGAGCAGTTCTTC. Its translation is CASSLGRNEQFF. The chain links TRBV13 to TRBJ2-1, with D unclear. Germline values: CDR1 PRHDT, CDR2 FYEKMQ (reference sequence). The CDR3 is made up of 12 amino acids. The germline V and J ends were trimmed by 0 bases and 7 bases, with 4 bases remaining between them. The entire variable domain, with the rest obtained from reference TRBV13 and TRBJ2-1, is as follows: AAGVIQSPRHLIKEKRETATLKCYPIPRHDTVYWYQQGPGQDPQFLISFYEKMQSDKGSIPDRFSAQQFSDYHSELNMSSLELGDSALYFCASSLGRNEQFFGPGTRLTVL.

The chain combines TRBV25-1 with TRBJ1-2; D uncertain. The CDR3 loop spans 11 amino acids. Germline V gives CDR1 MGHDK, CDR2 SYGVNS. V was clipped by 8 bases and J by 1 base, with 5 bases between them. CDR3 residues: CASQSNYGYTF. The CDR3 DNA follows: TGTGCCAGCCAGAGTAACTATGGCTACACCTTC.

The V and J genes are TRBV6-1 and TRBJ1-3, with D unclear. The germline CDR1 and CDR2 sequences are MNHNS and SASEGT. With 3 bases removed from V and 0 bases from J, the gap between germline ends came to 6 bases. The CDR3 spans 14 residues. The CDR3 bases are TGTGCCAGCAGTGACGGGAGCTCTGGAAACACCATATATTTT. Translating it yields CASSDGSSGNTIYF.

The rearrangement joins TRBV9 to TRBJ2-7; D is perhaps TRBD2 (5 bases). Germline CDR1 reads SGDLS; CDR2 reads YYNGEE. V lost 0 bases to trimming and J lost 1 base, with 8 bases between them. The CDR3 length is 14 residues. The CDR3 bases are TGTGCCAGCAGCGTAGAAGGACTTTCCTACGAGCAGTACTTC. It codes for CASSVEGLSYEQYF.

This chain uses TRBV29-1 with TRBJ1-2; D remains unclear. Germline CDR1 is SQVTM and CDR2 is ANQGSEA. The CDR3 runs to 13 residues. Trimming shortened V by 1 base and J by 2 bases, and 8 bases separated the two germline ends. The CDR3 nucleotides are TGCAGCGTTGAAGGCGCTCTGAACTATGGCTACACCTTC. Residues: CSVEGALNYGYTF.

The genes are TRBV7-9 and TRBJ2-7; 8 bases map to TRBD2. The V gene's germline CDR1 is SEHNR and CDR2 FQNEAQ (reference sequence). The CDR3 spans 14 residues. J lost 5 bases, V lost 7 bases, and 10 bases had no gene match. In nucleotides, the CDR3 is TGTGCCAGCACCGTAGCGGGACTCGGCGACGAGCAGTACTTC. Protein sequence: CASTVAGLGDEQYF.

This clone was observed a few times. The chain couples TRBV9 to TRBJ2-7; D may be TRBD2 (6 bases). The germline V gene encodes CDR1 SGDLS and CDR2 YYNGEE. V was cut by 2 bases and J by 3 bases, with 12 bases left in between. The CDR3 runs 14 residues. The CDR3 DNA sequence: TGTGCCAGCAGCGTGGGGACTGGGAACTACGAGCAGTACTTC. Its protein is CASSVGTGNYEQYF.

In this sample, this clone turned up once. The chain combines TRBV30 with TRBJ2-7, with D possibly TRBD1 on 6 matching bases. CDR3 size: 20 residues. CDR1 GTSNPN and CDR2 SVGIG come from the germline V gene (reference sequence). V was trimmed by 0 bases and J by 1 base, leaving 28 bases between them. Here the CDR3 reads CAWSVALGHLPSVGSYEQYF. The CDR3 nucleotides are TGTGCCTGGAGTGTCGCCCTGGGACATCTCCCCTCAGTGGGTTCCTACGAGCAGTACTTC.

This chain joins TRBV7-2 and TRBJ2-1; 9 bases match TRBD1. Trimming took 6 bases from V and 3 from J; bases not matched to a gene: 9. The CDR3 is 16 residues long. Germline loops: CDR1 SGHTA, CDR2 FQGNSA. The CDR3 here is CASRFRRDRVYNEQFF. DNA for the CDR3: TGTGCCAGCAGATTCCGTCGGGACAGGGTCTACAATGAGCAGTTCTTC.

The rearrangement links TRBV4-1 to TRBJ2-5; 7 nucleotides match TRBD1. The V gene's germline CDR1 is MGHRA and CDR2 YSYEKL. The CDR3 has 14 amino acids. V lost 5 bases and J lost 3; bases outside the gene matches: 6. The CDR3 region is CASSDPRGKETQYF. CDR3 nucleotide sequence: TGCGCCAGCAGCGATCCCAGGGGGAAAGAGACCCAGTACTTC.

The CDR3 here is CASSLVGGPSYEQYF. The CDR3 region has the DNA TGTGCCAGCAGCTTAGTCGGCGGGCCGTCCTACGAGCAGTACTTC. The rearrangement joins TRBV7-2 to TRBJ2-7, with D perhaps TRBD2 (5 bases). Deletions cut 1 base from V and 1 base from J, with 11 bases between. The CDR3 consists of 15 residues. The V gene's germline CDR1 is SGHTA and CDR2 FQGNSA.

The chain is built from TRBV9 and TRBJ1-2, with TRBD1 matching 8 bases. Germline trimming cut 3 bases from V and 4 bases from J; bases unmatched to any gene: 11. CDR3 size: 16 residues. Germline V gene lookup returns CDR1 SGDLS and CDR2 YYNGEE. The CDR3 here is CASSGTGYGVFYGYTF. CDR3 sequence (DNA): TGTGCCAGCAGCGGGACAGGGTATGGCGTTTTCTATGGCTACACCTTC. Based on the CDR3 plus reference TRBV9 and TRBJ1-2, the full variable domain is DSGVTQTPKHLITATGQRVTLRCSPRSGDLSVYWYQQSLDQGLQFLIQYYNGEERAKGNILERFSAQQFPDLHSELNLSSLELGDSALYFCASSGTGYGVFYGYTFGSGTRLTVV.

The V and J genes are TRBV29-1 and TRBJ2-7; 7 nucleotides match TRBD1. CDR1 is SQVTM and CDR2 is ANQGSEA in the germline V gene. The CDR3 has 12 residues. V trimming: 6 bases; J trimming: 3 bases; junction bases outside the gene matches: 5. The CDR3 DNA sequence: TGCAGCGTAGTCCGGGACAGCTACGAGCAGTACTTC. Its protein is CSVVRDSYEQYF.

The chain combines TRBV27 with TRBJ2-5; the D gene could be TRBD1 or TRBD2 (5 bases each). The CDR3 runs to 14 residues. V lost 4 bases and J 3 bases, leaving 12 bases between the germline ends. The germline gives CDR1 MNHEY, CDR2 SMNVEV (reference sequence). CDR3 in DNA: TGTGCCAGCAGTTCCCGGGACCCAGAAGAGACCCAGTACTTC. Protein product: CASSSRDPEETQYF.

The chain employs TRBV25-1 and TRBJ2-5; D may be TRBD1 or TRBD2 (6 bases each). The CDR3 covers 14 residues. Trimming cost V 2 bases and J 1 base, with 8 bases left between them. Germline V gene data show CDR1 as MGHDK and CDR2 as SYGVNS. The CDR3 loop reads CASSEGGGQETQYF. Here the CDR3 DNA reads TGTGCCAGCAGTGAAGGAGGGGGCCAAGAGACCCAGTACTTC. The full variable domain, rest sourced from reference TRBV25-1 and TRBJ2-5, is EADIYQTPRYLVIGTGKKITLECSQTMGHDKMYWYQQDPGMELHLIHYSYGVNSTEKGDLSSESTVSRIRTEHFPLTLESARPSHTSQYLCASSEGGGQETQYFGPGTRLLVL.

This clone was recorded a few times. This chain links TRBV29-1 with TRBJ2-1; tentatively, D is TRBD2 (7 bases). The CDR3 consists of 14 residues. V gave up 6 bases and J gave up 8 bases, with 20 bases separating them. Germline loops: CDR1 SQVTM, CDR2 ANQGSEA. The CDR3 DNA is TGCAGCGTGGATAAGACTGGGGGGGCCTATGAGCAGTTCTTC. This sequence encodes CSVDKTGGAYEQFF.

The table lists this clone with a few counts. The rearrangement uses TRBV2 and TRBJ2-2, with 8 bases lining up with TRBD2. Germline values: CDR1 SNHLY, CDR2 FYNNEI. Trimming removed 8 bases from V and 6 bases from J; junction bases left unmatched: 8. CDR3 size: 14 residues. In DNA form, the CDR3 reads TGTGCCAGCGGAAGCGGGAGAGGGGCCGGGGAGCTGTTTTTT. Translation: CASGSGRGAGELFF.

The table lists this clone with a few counts. The V gene is TRBV5-1, the J gene TRBJ2-3; TRBD1 matches at 9 bases. V lost 4 bases and J lost 5; bases outside the gene matches: 5. Germline lookup yields CDR1 SGHRS and CDR2 YFSETQ. This CDR3 is built from 14 residues. The CDR3 DNA follows: TGCGCCAGCAGCAGGGGACAGGGCGGAGATACGCAGTATTTT. This translates into CASSRGQGGDTQYF.

This clone was picked up one time. The chain employs TRBV29-1 and TRBJ1-1; D perhaps matches TRBD1 (5 bases). The CDR3 has 13 amino acids. Trimming removed 1 base at V and 1 base at J, with 7 bases between. Germline V CDR1 and CDR2: SQVTM, ANQGSEA. CDR3 residues: CSVEGGANTEAFF. CDR3 bases: TGCAGCGTTGAAGGGGGCGCGAACACTGAAGCTTTCTTT.

CDR3 sequence reads: CAWSVGAGYGYTF. DNA of the CDR3: TGTGCCTGGAGTGTAGGGGCAGGCTATGGCTACACCTTC. The V call is TRBV30, the J call TRBJ1-2, with D tentatively TRBD1 (5 bases). Germline V gene lookup returns CDR1 GTSNPN and CDR2 SVGIG (reference sequence). The CDR3 is made up of 13 amino acids. V dropped 0 bases and J dropped 4 bases, with 9 bases sitting between them.